Reported below is one T cell receptor beta chain. This specimen belongs to a study of T cells in Graves' hyperthyroidism and ophthalmopathy. RNA transcripts gave rise to amplified TCR beta CDR3 regions. TCR CDR3 regions were first amplified by RT-PCR with HTBI primers. From the multiplex PCR reads, TCRdb called clonotypes with MiXCR, one entry per CDR3 protein. This table holds about 710,000 distinct CDR3 sequences, approximately 16% found once. This CDR3 spans 16 amino acids. CDR1 and CDR2 from the germline V gene are LNHDA and SQIVND (reference sequence). The germline V and J ends were trimmed by 3 bases and 5 bases, with 16 bases remaining between them.

This receptor was taken from a man younger than 35 with Graves' hyperthyroidism. This rearrangement joins TRBV19 to TRBJ2-2; D is undetermined. Specimen: blood. DNA of the CDR3: TGTGCCAGTAGTATTATTTTTGGGCAGACGACCGGGGAGCTGTTTTTT. Protein product: CASSIIFGQTTGELFF.